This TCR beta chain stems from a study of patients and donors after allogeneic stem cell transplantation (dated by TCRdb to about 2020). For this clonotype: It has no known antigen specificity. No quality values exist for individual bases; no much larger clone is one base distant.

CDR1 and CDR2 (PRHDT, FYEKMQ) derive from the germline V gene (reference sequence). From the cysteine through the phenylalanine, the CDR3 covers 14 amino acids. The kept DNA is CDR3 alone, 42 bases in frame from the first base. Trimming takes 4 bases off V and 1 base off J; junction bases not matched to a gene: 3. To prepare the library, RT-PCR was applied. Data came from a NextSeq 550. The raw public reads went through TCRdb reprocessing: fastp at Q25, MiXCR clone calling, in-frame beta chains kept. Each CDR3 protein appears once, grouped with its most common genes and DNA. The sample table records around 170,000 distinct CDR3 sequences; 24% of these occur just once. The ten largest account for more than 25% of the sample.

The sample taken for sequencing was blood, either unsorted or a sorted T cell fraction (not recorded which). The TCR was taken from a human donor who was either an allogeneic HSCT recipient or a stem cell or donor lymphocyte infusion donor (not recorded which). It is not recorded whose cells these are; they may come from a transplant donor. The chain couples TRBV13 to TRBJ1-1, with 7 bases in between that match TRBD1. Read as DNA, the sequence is TGTGCCAGCAGCTCGGACAGGTGGAACACTGAAGCTTTCTTT. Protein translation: CASSSDRWNTEAFF.